Each of the 7 T cell receptor beta chains below was sequenced from the same sample in a study of T cell responses to AZD1222 COVID-19 vaccine. Generated by immunoSEQ multiplex PCR, the TCRdb table keeps only in-frame clones and is missing some. The sample yields roughly 120,000 clones, approximately 90% seen once. Specimen: peripheral blood, collected on day 0 of AZD1222 vaccination. Source of these receptors: an adult in good health.

The chain combines TRBV5-4 with TRBJ2-2, with D possibly being TRBD2 (6 bases). V was shortened by 2 bases and J by 5 bases, with 13 bases between the two germline ends. This CDR3 is built from 15 residues. Germline loops: CDR1 SGHNT, CDR2 YYREEE (reference sequence). The CDR3 is CASSFPGVETGELFF. CDR3 nucleotides: TGTGCCAGCAGCTTTCCGGGGGTGGAAACCGGGGAGCTGTTTTTT.

The chain joins TRBV7-2 to TRBJ1-1; tentatively, D is TRBD1 (5 bases). This CDR3 is built from 14 residues. The V end was cut by 2 bases, the J end by 7 bases, with 14 bases between. Looked up from germline, CDR1 is SGHTA and CDR2 is FQGNSA. CDR3 residues: CASSLRREGGEAFF. DNA of the CDR3: TGTGCCAGCAGCTTACGCAGGGAGGGAGGTGAAGCTTTCTTT. Variable domain in full (rest from reference TRBV7-2 and TRBJ1-1): GAGVSQSPSNKVTEKGKDVELRCDPISGHTALYWYRQSLGQGLEFLIYFQGNSAPDKSGLPSDRFSAERTGGSVSTLTIQRTQQEDSAVYLCASSLRREGGEAFFGQGTRLTVV.

V gene TRBV27 combines with J gene TRBJ1-1; D uncertain. The germline V gene encodes CDR1 MNHEY and CDR2 SMNVEV (reference sequence). The ends were cut back, 5 bases at V and 6 bases at J, with 13 bases in the middle. The CDR3 extends over 13 amino acids. In nucleotides, the CDR3 is TGTGCCAGCAGTCCCTCGCCATTCGCTGAAGCTTTCTTT. It specifies CASSPSPFAEAFF.

The chain recombines TRBV4-3 with TRBJ2-7; weak D call: TRBD1 (6 bases). CDR3 length equals 15 residues. The germline V gene encodes CDR1 LGHNA and CDR2 YSLEER. The V end was cut by 0 bases, the J end by 4 bases, with 13 bases between. The CDR3 spells CASSQENREWYEQYF. In nucleotides, the CDR3 is TGCGCCAGCAGCCAAGAAAACAGGGAATGGTACGAGCAGTACTTC.

This clone was found once. The chain has TRBV10-3 and TRBJ1-2; a possible D gene is TRBD1 (6 bases). The CDR3 runs to 15 residues. The germline CDR1 and CDR2 sequences are ENHRY and SYGVKD. V was cut by 2 bases and J by 8 bases, with 18 bases left in between. For the CDR3, the DNA is TGTGCCATCAGTGAGATGCAGGGGACGACGGGCGGCTACACCTTC. It translates to CAISEMQGTTGGYTF.

The chain employs TRBV7-2 and TRBJ2-1; 9 bases are a match to TRBD1. The CDR3 sequence is 15 residues long. After removal of 5 bases from V and 5 bases from J, the junction contained 7 bases not matched to a gene. Germline V lookup: CDR1 SGHTA, CDR2 FQGNSA. DNA for the CDR3: TGTGCCAGCAGCAGTTCCTGGACAGGGGACAATGAGCAGTTCTTC. Encoded protein: CASSSSWTGDNEQFF.

A few counts support this clone. The rearrangement joins TRBV13 to TRBJ2-7; 7 bases agree with TRBD1. V lost 5 bases to trimming and J lost 2 bases; unmatched junction nucleotides: 3. CDR1 and CDR2 (germline): PRHDT, FYEKMQ (reference sequence). This CDR3 region has 13 residues. CDR3 protein: CASSHGQAYEQYF. The CDR3, as DNA: TGTGCCAGCAGCCATGGACAGGCCTACGAGCAGTACTTC.